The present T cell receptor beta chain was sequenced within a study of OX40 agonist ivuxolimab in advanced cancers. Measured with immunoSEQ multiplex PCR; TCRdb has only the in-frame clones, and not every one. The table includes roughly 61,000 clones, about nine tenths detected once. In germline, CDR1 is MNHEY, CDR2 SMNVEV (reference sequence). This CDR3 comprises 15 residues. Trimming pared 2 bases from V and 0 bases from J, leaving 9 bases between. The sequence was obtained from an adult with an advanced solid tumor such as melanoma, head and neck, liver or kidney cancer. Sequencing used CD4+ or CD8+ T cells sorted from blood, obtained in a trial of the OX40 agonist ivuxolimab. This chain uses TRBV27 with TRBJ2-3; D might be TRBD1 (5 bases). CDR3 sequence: CASSLRQPSTDTQYF. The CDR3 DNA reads TGTGCCAGCAGTTTAAGACAGCCCAGCACAGATACGCAGTATTTT.